A selection of T cell receptor beta chains follows, all from one sample in a study of T cell responses to AZD1222 COVID-19 vaccine. The data were produced by immunoSEQ multiplex PCR, yet TCRdb's version contains in-frame clones alone and is incomplete. The sample lists roughly 130,000 clones, about 94% occurring once. Source: peripheral blood, taken on day 0 of AZD1222 vaccination. Receptors were obtained from an adult in good health. Both conserved end residues are part of each CDR3. D genes are given only for firm matches. Some rows mark clone size as missing; the rest say once, few, many or name a class of expanded clone.

clone_size	d_call	v_call	j_call	cdr3_nt	cdr3_aa
.	TRBD2	TRBV28	TRBJ2-2	TGTGCCAGCAGTTTACCTGGACTAGCGAGTACCGGGGAGCTGTTTTTT	CASSLPGLASTGELFF
.	TRBD2	TRBV29-1	TRBJ2-5	TGCTGCGTTGGTTGGGGCGGGAGGGAGGTTTCGGAGACCCAGTACTTC	CCVGWGGREVSETQYF
.	.	TRBV2	TRBJ1-2	TGTGCCAGCAGTGCGGACACTAACTATGGCTACACCTTC	CASSADTNYGYTF
.	.	TRBV9	TRBJ2-3	TGTGCCAGCAGCGCCGGGGGTACGCAGTATTTT	CASSAGGTQYF
once	.	TRBV5-6	TRBJ1-2	TGTGCCAGCAAACCTGCTTTCGGGGGCTACACCTTC	CASKPAFGGYTF
.	.	TRBV11-1	TRBJ1-5	TGTGCCAGCAGCCGGGACCGAAATCAGCCCCAGCATTTT	CASSRDRNQPQHF
.	TRBD1	TRBV29-1	TRBJ1-2	TGCAGCGCCAAACTACAGGGGAAGATCTATGGCTACACCTTC	CSAKLQGKIYGYTF
.	.	TRBV6-2/TRBV6-3	TRBJ2-3	TGTGCCAGCAGCCGCACGGAAGCCGGGATTAGCACAGATACGCAGTATTTT	CASSRTEAGISTDTQYF
.	TRBD2	TRBV3-1/TRBV3-2	TRBJ2-5	TGTGCCAGCAGCCATCGGCCTAGCGGGAGGACGGAGACCCAGTACTTC	CASSHRPSGRTETQYF
.	TRBD2	TRBV4-2	TRBJ2-1	TGTGCCAGCAGCCAAGATGGCAGGACTAGCTACAATGAGCAGTTCTTC	CASSQDGRTSYNEQFF
.	.	TRBV6-1	TRBJ2-5	TGTGCCAGCAGTGAAGCAGATCTAGTTACGACCCAGTACTTC	CASSEADLVTTQYF
.	.	TRBV18	TRBJ1-4	TGTGCCAGCTCACAACAAGGGACGAGTGAAAAACTGTTTTTT	CASSQQGTSEKLFF
.	.	TRBV15	TRBJ2-6	TGTGCCACCAGCCCAGCGTGGGGGGCCAACGTCCTGACTTTC	CATSPAWGANVLTF
.	.	TRBV29-1	TRBJ1-1	TGCAGCGTTCTTCGGGTGAACACTGAAGCTTTCTTT	CSVLRVNTEAFF
.	TRBD2	TRBV2	TRBJ2-3	TGTGCCAGCAGCTGGGGAGGGCTAGCGGGAGAGAGAGCTGGAGATACGCAGTATTTT	CASSWGGLAGERAGDTQYF
.	.	TRBV9	TRBJ2-1	TGTGCCAGCAGCGTAGCTACCGGAGGCTATAAGGGCAACTACAATGAGCAGTTCTTC	CASSVATGGYKGNYNEQFF
.	TRBD2	TRBV10-1	TRBJ2-7	TGCGCCAGCAGTGAGGGAGGGCGGGAGTTCTTCGAGCAGTACTTC	CASSEGGREFFEQYF
.	.	TRBV9	TRBJ2-1	TGTGCCAGCAGCCCCCTCTTCCAATACAATGAGCAGTTCTTC	CASSPLFQYNEQFF
.	TRBD1	TRBV5-1	TRBJ2-5	TGCGCCAGCAGCCAACCGCCCGCACAGGGGGCGCGGGGAGAGACCCAGTACTTC	CASSQPPAQGARGETQYF
.	.	TRBV27	TRBJ1-2	TGTGCCAGCAGCCCCACTACCGGGGGATCCTTGAGCTACACCTTC	CASSPTTGGSLSYTF
.	TRBD1	TRBV4-1	TRBJ2-3	TGCGCCAGCAGCCGAACAGGGGTGGATACGCAGTATTTT	CASSRTGVDTQYF
.	.	TRBV5-6	TRBJ2-3	TGTGCCAGCAGCTTGGTACCTAGCGCGGGGCGGGATACGCAGTATTTT	CASSLVPSAGRDTQYF
.	TRBD1	TRBV5-1	TRBJ2-7	TGCGCCAGCAGCGTTCTGACAGGGAGTTGGAGCGAGCAGTACTTC	CASSVLTGSWSEQYF
.	.	TRBV24-1	TRBJ2-1	TGTGCCACCAGTGACCTCATACCTAGGGCTGAGCAGTTCTTC	CATSDLIPRAEQFF
once	TRBD2	TRBV7-9	TRBJ2-7	TGTGCCAGCAGCTTACTTCGCGGGAGTCCCACCTACGAGCAGTACTTC	CASSLLRGSPTYEQYF
.	.	TRBV29-1	TRBJ2-2	TGCAGCGTTGGGGGTATTTGGGGTCGGAACACCGGGGAGCTGTTTTTT	CSVGGIWGRNTGELFF
few	.	TRBV18	TRBJ1-5	TGTGCCAGCTCACCGTCTCTGAATAGCAATCAGCCCCAGCATTTT	CASSPSLNSNQPQHF
once	TRBD1	TRBV5-6	TRBJ2-7	TGTGCCAGCAGCTTGGGACAGGGGGTAGCAGGCGAGCAGTACTTC	CASSLGQGVAGEQYF
.	.	TRBV7-9	TRBJ1-2	TGTGCCAGCAGCTTAGTTGGCTACGGCTACACCTTC	CASSLVGYGYTF
.	.	TRBV5-1	TRBJ1-1	TGCGCCAGCAGCTTGGGGTTCGGACGGGCCATGAACACTGAAGCTTTCTTT	CASSLGFGRAMNTEAFF
.	.	TRBV5-5	TRBJ2-7	TGTGCCAGCAGCTTTGCAGGGTTCGACGAGCAGTACTTC	CASSFAGFDEQYF
.	.	TRBV18	TRBJ1-2	TGTGCCAGCTCACCTTTGGACGTCCATTATGGCTACACCTTC	CASSPLDVHYGYTF
.	TRBD2	TRBV18	TRBJ2-6	TGTGCCAGCTCACCATTCCCAGCGGGAGGGTCCTTTGGGGCCAACGTCCTGACTTTC	CASSPFPAGGSFGANVLTF
.	.	TRBV5-1	TRBJ2-7	TGCGCCAGCAGCTTGGCCGGGGGGCCTGACGAGCAGTACTTC	CASSLAGGPDEQYF
.	TRBD2	TRBV2	TRBJ2-7	TGTGCCAGCAGTGAAGGCGAGAGCGGGAACCCCTACGAGCAGTACTTC	CASSEGESGNPYEQYF
.	.	TRBV28	TRBJ1-1	TGTGCCAGCAGTTTGACAGCTCCGAACACTGAAGCTTTCTTT	CASSLTAPNTEAFF
.	.	TRBV27	TRBJ1-2	TGTGCCAGCAGTCCCCGATTTGGAGGACACTATGGCTACACCTTC	CASSPRFGGHYGYTF
.	.	TRBV4-1	TRBJ2-7	TGCGCCAGCAGCCAAGGCCTTGGGGGATCTTCTAACGAGCAGTACTTC	CASSQGLGGSSNEQYF
few	TRBD1	TRBV6-5	TRBJ1-1	TGTGCCAGCTTCTCCGGGACAGGATATACTGAAGCTTTCTTT	CASFSGTGYTEAFF
.	.	TRBV19	TRBJ1-1	TGTGCCAGTCGGTGGGGAGGCACTGAAGCTTTCTTT	CASRWGGTEAFF
.	TRBD1	TRBV18	TRBJ2-7	TGTGCCAGCTCACCACTACCGGGACAGGGAGGCGAGCAGTACTTC	CASSPLPGQGGEQYF
.	TRBD1	TRBV7-9	TRBJ1-5	TGTGCCAGCAGCCAGGGACAGGCGGCCCAGCATTTT	CASSQGQAAQHF
.	TRBD1	TRBV9	TRBJ2-5	TGTGCCAGCAGCCAGCGGACAGGCTCCCAAGAGACCCAGTACTTC	CASSQRTGSQETQYF
.	.	TRBV4-1	TRBJ2-1	TGCGCCAGCAGACCCTACATCAGCTCCTACAATGAGCAGTTCTTC	CASRPYISSYNEQFF
.	.	TRBV25-1	TRBJ2-4	TGTGCCAGCTCACCGGGACCTTTAAACATTCAGTACTTC	CASSPGPLNIQYF
.	.	TRBV2	TRBJ1-2	TGTGCCAGCAGGATACCAGGAAACTATGGCTACACCTTC	CASRIPGNYGYTF
.	.	TRBV6-2/TRBV6-3	TRBJ2-1	TGTGCCAGCAGTTACTCGAGCTTCAGCTCCTACAATGAGCAGTTCTTC	CASSYSSFSSYNEQFF
.	TRBD2	TRBV6-2/TRBV6-3	TRBJ2-1	TGTGCCAGCAGTTACACAGGACTAGCGAGCAATGAGCAGTTCTTC	CASSYTGLASNEQFF
.	.	TRBV30	TRBJ2-3	TGTGCCTGGAGTCGGCATAGATTTGGAGATACGCAGTATTTT	CAWSRHRFGDTQYF
.	TRBD1	TRBV18	TRBJ2-7	TGTGCCAGCTCACGAGGACAGGGAGGATACGAGCAGTACTTC	CASSRGQGGYEQYF
few	TRBD1	TRBV7-2	TRBJ1-2	TGTGCCAGCAGCATTCCCGGGACAGGGAACTATGGCTACACCTTC	CASSIPGTGNYGYTF
.	TRBD2	TRBV14	TRBJ2-3	TGTGCCAGCAGCCGTCCTAGCGGGAGATCTAATACGCAGTATTTT	CASSRPSGRSNTQYF